This T cell receptor (beta chain) was profiled in a study of early T cells in non-severe SARS-CoV-2 infection. Study-level information: The study sequenced bulk RNA from unsorted whole blood, with chains unpaired. General study points: VDJdb-based matching was biased toward anti-spike CD8 responses and missed private and CD4 specificities.

The germline V gene has CDR1 SGHRS and CDR2 YFSETQ. V shed 5 bases and J 0 bases; nucleotides not matched to a gene: 12. The length of the CDR3 is 18 residues. Individual cDNA molecules were tagged with unique molecular identifiers. TCRdb used MiXCR to reprocess the 5' RACE reads, holding one entry per CDR3 protein. The sample has 90,000 to 130,000 distinct CDR3 sequences, around 12% seen once; the top ten hold 3% to 4.5%. This clonotype was detected a few times. The antigen is undetermined. The sequence came from an adult who was a healthcare worker with PCR-confirmed SARS-CoV-2 infection or an uninfected control (not recorded which). The V gene is TRBV5-1, the J gene TRBJ2-3; TRBD2 matches 10 bases. The input for sequencing was whole blood, taken at baseline. The CDR3: CASSLPTSGYSSTDTQYF. The DNA for the CDR3 is TGCGCCAGCAGTCTGCCGACTAGCGGGTACTCTAGCACAGATACGCAGTATTTT.